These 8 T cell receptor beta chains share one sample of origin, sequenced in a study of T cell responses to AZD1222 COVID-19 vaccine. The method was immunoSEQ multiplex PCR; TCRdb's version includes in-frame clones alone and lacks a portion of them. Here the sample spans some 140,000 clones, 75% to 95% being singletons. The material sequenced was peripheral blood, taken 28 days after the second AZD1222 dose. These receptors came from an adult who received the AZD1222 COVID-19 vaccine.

CDR3 residues: CASSYLGGWGNQPQHF. The CDR3 DNA sequence: TGTGCCAGCAGTTACCTGGGGGGTTGGGGCAATCAGCCCCAGCATTTT. This chain joins TRBV6-2 or TRBV6-3 and TRBJ1-5; perhaps TRBD1 as D (5 bases). Germline V gene lookup returns CDR1 MNHEY and CDR2 SVGEGT. V shed 2 bases and J shed 2 bases, with 13 bases lying between them. CDR3 length: 16 residues.

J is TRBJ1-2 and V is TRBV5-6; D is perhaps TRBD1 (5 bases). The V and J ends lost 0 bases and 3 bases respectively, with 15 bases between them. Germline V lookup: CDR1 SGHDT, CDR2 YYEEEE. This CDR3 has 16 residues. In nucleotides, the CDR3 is TGTGCCAGCAGCTTGGAGCCAGGGACCGGCGACTATGGCTACACCTTC. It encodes CASSLEPGTGDYGYTF.

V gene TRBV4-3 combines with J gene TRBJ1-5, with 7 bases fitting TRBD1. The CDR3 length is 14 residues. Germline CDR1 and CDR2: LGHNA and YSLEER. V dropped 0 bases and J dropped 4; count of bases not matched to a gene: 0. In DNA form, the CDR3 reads TGCGCCAGCAGCCAAGACAGGGGGAATCAGCCCCAGCATTTT. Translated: CASSQDRGNQPQHF.

The chain's CDR3 is CAWRLVPNSPLHF. CDR3 coding DNA: TGTGCCTGGAGACTCGTACCAAATTCACCCCTCCACTTT. The V and J genes are TRBV30 and TRBJ1-6; D is unclear. The CDR3 length is 13 residues. The germline V gene has CDR1 GTSNPN and CDR2 SVGIG (reference sequence). Trimming removed 3 bases from V and 7 bases from J, with 10 bases in between. Supplemented by reference TRBV30 and TRBJ1-6, the full variable domain reads SQTIHQWPATLVQPVGSPLSLECTVEGTSNPNLYWYRQAAGRGLQLLFYSVGIGQISSEVPQNLSASRPQDRQFILSSKKLLLSDSGFYLCAWRLVPNSPLHFGNGTRLTVT.

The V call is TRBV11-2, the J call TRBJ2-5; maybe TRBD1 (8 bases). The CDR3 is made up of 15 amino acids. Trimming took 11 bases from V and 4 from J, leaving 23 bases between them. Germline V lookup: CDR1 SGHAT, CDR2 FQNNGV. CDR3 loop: CACGGGAGGVETQYF. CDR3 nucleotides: TGTGCCTGCGGGGGTGGGGCAGGGGGCGTAGAGACCCAGTACTTC.

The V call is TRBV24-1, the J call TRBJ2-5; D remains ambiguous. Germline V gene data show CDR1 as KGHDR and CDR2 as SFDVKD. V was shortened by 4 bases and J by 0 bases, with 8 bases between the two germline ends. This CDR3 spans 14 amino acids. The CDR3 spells CATSEEQNQETQYF. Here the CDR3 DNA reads TGTGCCACCAGTGAGGAGCAGAACCAAGAGACCCAGTACTTC.

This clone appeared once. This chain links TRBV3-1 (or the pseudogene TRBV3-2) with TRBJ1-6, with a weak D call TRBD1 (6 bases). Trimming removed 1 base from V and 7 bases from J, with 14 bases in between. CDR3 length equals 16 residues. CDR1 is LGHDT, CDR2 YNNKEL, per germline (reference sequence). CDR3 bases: TGTGCCAGCAGCCAAGGACAGGCGACCAACAATTCACCCCTCCACTTT. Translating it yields CASSQGQATNNSPLHF.

The CDR3, as DNA: TGTGCCAGTAGTCCCCCCAACACTGAAGCTTTCTTT. Residues: CASSPPNTEAFF. This chain joins TRBV19 and TRBJ1-1, with D unresolved. V was trimmed by 5 bases and J by 2 bases, leaving 6 bases between them. The CDR3 spans 12 residues. CDR1 is LNHDA and CDR2 is SQIVND in the germline V gene (reference sequence).